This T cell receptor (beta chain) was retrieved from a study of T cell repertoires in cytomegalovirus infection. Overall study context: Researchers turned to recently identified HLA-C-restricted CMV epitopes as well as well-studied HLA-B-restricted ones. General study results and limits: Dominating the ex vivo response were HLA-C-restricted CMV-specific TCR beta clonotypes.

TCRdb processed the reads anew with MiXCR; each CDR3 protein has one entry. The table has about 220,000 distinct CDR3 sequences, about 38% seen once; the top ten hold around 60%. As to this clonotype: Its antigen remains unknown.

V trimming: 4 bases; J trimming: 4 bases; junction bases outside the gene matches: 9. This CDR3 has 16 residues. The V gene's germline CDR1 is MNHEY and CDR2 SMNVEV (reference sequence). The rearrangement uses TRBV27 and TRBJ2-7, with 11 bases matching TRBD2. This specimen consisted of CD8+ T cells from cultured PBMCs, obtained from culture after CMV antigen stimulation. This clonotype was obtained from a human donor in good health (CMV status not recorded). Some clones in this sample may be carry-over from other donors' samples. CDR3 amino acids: CASSSPGTSGGYEQYF. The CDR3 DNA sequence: TGTGCCAGCAGTTCCCCAGGGACTAGCGGAGGGTACGAGCAGTACTTC.